This T cell receptor (beta chain) was captured by sequencing in a study of PD-1 blockade in classical Hodgkin lymphoma (dated by TCRdb to 2019 to 2021). Context from the whole study: Nivolumab dosing was 3 mg/kg intravenously every 2 weeks, continuing until either disease progression or unacceptable toxicity. To define a peripheral blood immune signature of response to PD-1 blockade in classical Hodgkin lymphoma, the study combined TCR beta sequencing with CyTOF.

This clone was detected a few times. What antigen it recognizes has not been identified. Base qualities are not recorded, but no much larger clone differs from it by a single base. The study at large found these results: Diversity was lower in patients who began nivolumab less than 1 year after ASCT, so these patients were left out of later analyses to avoid confounding by immune reconstitution. A significant rise by C4D1 was seen in CD4+ but not CD8+ TCR diversity (p=0.0027 vs p=0.16), with the rise being most apparent in complete responders (p=0.02). Baseline TCR diversity was reported to be lower in newly diagnosed patients than in healthy donors, and even lower in relapsed/refractory patients. The study was restricted to a single clinical trial cohort, and the causes of repertoire differences, possibly disease activity or prior therapy, were left undefined. Trial patients achieving complete response had baseline diversity similar to newly diagnosed patients, whereas partial responders and progressors had significantly lower diversity.

The Qiagen DNeasy kit was used to extract genomic DNA from unsorted PBMCs and from the negatively selected CD4+ and CD8+ fractions. TCR beta CDR3 regions were amplified by immunoSEQ multiplex PCR using primers annealing to V and J segments. Amplification bias was minimized using a synthetic immune receptor repertoire, and residual bias was removed computationally after sequencing. Under the source paper's analysis protocol: Repertoire diversity was quantified as the Shannon entropy index using custom Python scripts. Unsorted, CD4+ and CD8+ repertoires were analyzed separately, except in combined analyses where CD4+ and CD8+ sequences were merged in silico. Clonal expansion was defined as at least a 2-fold frequency increase after treatment relative to C1D1, with a pseudocount of 0.5 for undetected baseline clones. Singleton clones were defined as clones with 0 or 1 copy at C1D1, and non-singleton clones were defined as clones with 2 or more copies. By matching protein sequences in sorted samples from the same patient, clones expanded in unsorted samples were annotated as CD4+, CD8+ or unknown. Diversity changes from C1D1 to C4D1 were tested in paired samples using Wilcoxon tests. TCRdb holds this immuneACCESS table with in-frame rearrangements only. Some clones are missing; in checked studies, unresolved V genes explain under half, and the rest has no known cause. The DNA gave D and trimming, while V, J and clone size come from that table. This sample gives roughly 140,000 clones in total; 78% of them show up just once. The ten largest clonotypes hold about 9% of the sample.

The time point label, read with the paper, signifies: cycle 2 day 1 (C2D1) of nivolumab. All trial patients had relapsed after autologous stem cell transplantation, with cohorts A, B and C differing in prior brentuximab vedotin exposure. The trial cohort included fewer than 60 patients with relapsed/refractory classical Hodgkin lymphoma, and each patient had a best overall response of complete response, partial response or progressive disease. Single-agent nivolumab was administered to trial patients in the multi-cohort phase II CheckMate 205 trial. Best overall response was determined by an independent review committee according to the 2007 International Working Group response criteria. Trial PBMCs were collected immediately before nivolumab initiation (C1D1) and during therapy at cycle 2 day 1 and cycle 4 day 1. Peripheral blood was collected in 8 mL Vacutainer Cell Preparation Tubes, from which PBMCs were isolated by centrifugation and then cryopreserved.

Including cysteine and phenylalanine, the CDR3 has 14 amino acids. Only CDR3 DNA remains: 42 bases, in frame from the first base. The germline ends are 11 bases apart after V is trimmed by 5 bases and J by 1 base. The germline V gene gives CDR1 as KGHSH and CDR2 as LQKENI. The sequence links TRBV18 to TRBJ1-1; the D gene cannot be named for sure. The sample was peripheral blood mononuclear cells (PBMCs), taken before the second cycle of nivolumab. This clonotype originated in a human donor with classical Hodgkin lymphoma. The CDR3 corresponds to CASSTDLGNTEAFF. The sequenced DNA is TGTGCCAGCTCAACCGATCTTGGGAACACTGAAGCTTTCTTT.